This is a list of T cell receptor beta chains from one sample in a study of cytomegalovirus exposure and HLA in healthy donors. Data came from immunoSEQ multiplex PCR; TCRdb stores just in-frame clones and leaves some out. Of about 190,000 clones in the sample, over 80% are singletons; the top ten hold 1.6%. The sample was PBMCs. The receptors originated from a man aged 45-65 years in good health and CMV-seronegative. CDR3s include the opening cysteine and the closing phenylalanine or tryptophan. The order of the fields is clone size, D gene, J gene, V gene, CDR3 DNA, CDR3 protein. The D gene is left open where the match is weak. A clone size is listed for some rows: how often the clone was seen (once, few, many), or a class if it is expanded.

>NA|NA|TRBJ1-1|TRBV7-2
TGTGCCAGCAGCTTAGCGTGGGGTCCGGGAACTGAAGCTTTCTTT
CASSLAWGPGTEAFF
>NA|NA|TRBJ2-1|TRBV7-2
TGTGCCAGCAGCTTAGGCGGGGTCCATAACAATGAGCAGTTCTTC
CASSLGGVHNNEQFF
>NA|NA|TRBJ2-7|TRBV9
TGTGCCAGCAGCGTAGCCTGGGACAACTCCTACGAGCAGTACTTC
CASSVAWDNSYEQYF
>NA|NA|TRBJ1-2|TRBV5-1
TGCGCCAGCAGCCCTGGTTCAGACTATGGCTACACCTTC
CASSPGSDYGYTF
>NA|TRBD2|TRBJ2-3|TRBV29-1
TGCAGCGTTGATAGCGGGAGGAGCACAGATACGCAGTATTTT
CSVDSGRSTDTQYF
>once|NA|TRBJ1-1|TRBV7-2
TGTGCCAGCAGCCCGACCATGGGGAGGGGTGAAGCTTTCTTT
CASSPTMGRGEAFF
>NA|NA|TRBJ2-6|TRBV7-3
TGTGCCAGCAGCCAATTGGGACGGGGGAACTCTGGGGCCAACGTCCTGACTTTC
CASSQLGRGNSGANVLTF
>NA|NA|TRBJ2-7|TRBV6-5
TGTGCCAGCAGGCCGAGCGGGACAGGCGAGCAGTACTTC
CASRPSGTGEQYF
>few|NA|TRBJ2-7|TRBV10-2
TGCGCCAGCAGTGAGTCCCCAGTTGACGAGCAGTACTTC
CASSESPVDEQYF
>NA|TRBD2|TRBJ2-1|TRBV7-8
TGTGCCAGCAGCCTAGGACTAGAGTACAATGAGCAGTTCTTC
CASSLGLEYNEQFF
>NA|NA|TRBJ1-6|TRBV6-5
TGTGCCAGCAGTTACCGCGGGGGAGGTGGGAATTCACCCCTCCACTTT
CASSYRGGGGNSPLHF
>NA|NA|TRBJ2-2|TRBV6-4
TGTGCCAGCAGTGACGGCAGGCAAGGCGGGGAGCTGTTTTTT
CASSDGRQGGELFF
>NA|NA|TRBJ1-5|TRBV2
TGTGCCAGCAGTAAGGGCAGGGGCCCTTATAGCAATCAGCCCCAGCATTTT
CASSKGRGPYSNQPQHF
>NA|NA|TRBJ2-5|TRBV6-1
TGTGCCAGCAGGACACCCGTTCAAGAGACCCAGTACTTC
CASRTPVQETQYF
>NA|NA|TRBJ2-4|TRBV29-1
TGCAGCGTTTATGGGGGGTCGACACTAGCCAAAAACATTCAGTACTTC
CSVYGGSTLAKNIQYF
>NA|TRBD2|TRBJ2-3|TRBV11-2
TGTGCCAGCAGCCCGTTTAGGGCTAGCGGGAGGGCAGATACGCAGTATTTT
CASSPFRASGRADTQYF
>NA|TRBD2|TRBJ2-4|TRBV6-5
TGTGCCAGCAAGAAAAGGACTAGCTATGAAAACATTCAGTACTTC
CASKKRTSYENIQYF